Described below is a single T cell receptor (beta chain) sequence and its context. Its antigen is unidentified. This specimen belongs to a study of cytomegalovirus exposure and HLA in healthy donors. The wider study: About 85 million unique TCRs from HLA-typed donors were held in an early release of data.

Amplification used 60 Vbeta primers and 13 Jbeta primers. Sequencing used immunoSEQ multiplex PCR; TCRdb keeps in-frame clones, though not all of them. This table has 84,000 or so clones, 77% appearing once. General observations from the study: There were a few CMV-associated chains whose specificity for CMV antigens was confirmed in vitro. 150 to 200 TCR beta chains were listed as cytomegalovirus-associated.

With V trimmed by 4 bases and J by 8 bases, 8 bases remained unmatched. CDR1 SGHNT and CDR2 YYREEE come from the germline V gene (reference sequence). CDR3 size: 15 residues. The source is a man aged 30-40 years in good health and CMV-seronegative. The sample taken for sequencing was PBMCs. The chain uses TRBV5-4 and TRBJ1-4; 10 bases line up with TRBD1. The CDR3 is CASSLLGQGGEKLFF. The CDR3 nucleotides are TGTGCCAGCAGCCTATTAGGACAGGGGGGAGAAAAACTGTTTTTT.